This is a list of T cell receptor beta chains from one sample in a study of naive and memory T cell subsets. TCRdb called the UMI-ligation and nested PCR reads again in MiXCR, with one record for every CDR3 protein. The sample consists of 80,000 or so distinct CDR3 sequences, 8% to 9.5% of them appearing once. Input material: naive CD8+ T cells from blood. These receptor sequences come from a human donor in good health. CDR3s include the opening cysteine and the closing phenylalanine or tryptophan. A D gene is named only where the DNA matches it firmly. Some rows mark clone size as missing; the rest say once, few, many or name a class of expanded clone.

v_call,d_call,clone_size,j_call,cdr3_nt,cdr3_aa
TRBV20-1,TRBD2,NA,TRBJ2-1,TGCAGTGCTAGAGAATTTGAAGCGGGAGGGGGTTACAATGAGCAGTTCTTC,CSAREFEAGGGYNEQFF
TRBV6-2/TRBV6-3,TRBD2,few,TRBJ2-3,TGTGCCAGCAGACGATGGACTAGCGAGAGCACAGATACGCAGTATTTT,CASRRWTSESTDTQYF
TRBV7-3,NA,few,TRBJ2-2,TGTGCCAGCAGCTTAATGTGGCAGTTTATTACGAACACCGGGGAGCTGTTTTTT,CASSLMWQFITNTGELFF
TRBV29-1,NA,NA,TRBJ1-2,TGCAGCGTTGAATCGATCTATAACTATGGCTACACCTTC,CSVESIYNYGYTF
TRBV5-4,NA,many,TRBJ1-1,TGTGCCAGCAGCTTGAAGGGGGACACTGAAGCTTTCTTT,CASSLKGDTEAFF
TRBV6-5,NA,NA,TRBJ2-7,TGTGCCAGCAGTTACTCCCCCTACGAGCAGTACTTC,CASSYSPYEQYF
TRBV9,NA,few,TRBJ2-7,TGTGCCAGCAGCGTAGGCCACAGGGACGAGCAGTACTTC,CASSVGHRDEQYF
TRBV20-1,TRBD2,many,TRBJ2-3,TGCAGTGCTAGAGATAAACTAGCGGGACCGATTAGCACAGATACGCAGTATTTT,CSARDKLAGPISTDTQYF
TRBV7-2,NA,NA,TRBJ2-2,TGTGCCAGCAGCTTAGCTTTAGGAATATTCAACACCGGGGAGCTGTTTTTT,CASSLALGIFNTGELFF
TRBV5-6,NA,few,TRBJ2-7,TGTGCCAGCAGCCACCCACTGGACGGACTGGATCCATCCTACGAGCAGTACTTC,CASSHPLDGLDPSYEQYF
TRBV20-1,TRBD1,NA,TRBJ2-7,TGCAGTGCTAGAGAGCTTACAGGGGGTTACGAGCAGTACTTC,CSARELTGGYEQYF
TRBV7-9,TRBD2,few,TRBJ2-7,TGTGCCAGCAGCCGGGGGGTCGAGCAGTACTTC,CASSRGVEQYF
TRBV5-1,TRBD2,few,TRBJ2-1,TGCGCCAGCAGCCCGGGACTAGGTTCGCTACACTACAATGAGCAGTTCTTC,CASSPGLGSLHYNEQFF
TRBV7-9,TRBD2,NA,TRBJ2-7,TGTGCCAGCAGCGGCGGGACTAGCGGGGGACAGCCCTACGAGCAGTACTTC,CASSGGTSGGQPYEQYF
TRBV6-6,NA,few,TRBJ2-3,TGTGCCAGCAGAGAGAACAGTCGGGATAATTCCCCAGATACGCAGTATTTT,CASRENSRDNSPDTQYF
TRBV24-1,TRBD1,few,TRBJ2-7,TGTGCCACCAGTGACCCGACAGGGCCCTACGAGCAGTACTTC,CATSDPTGPYEQYF
TRBV29-1,NA,NA,TRBJ2-3,TGCAGCGTTGGAGGGACTAGCACAGATACGCAGTATTTT,CSVGGTSTDTQYF
TRBV5-1,TRBD2,NA,TRBJ2-1,TGCGCCAGCAGTCGGCGCGGGGAGGGTCTCTACAATGAGCAGTTCTTC,CASSRRGEGLYNEQFF
TRBV29-1,NA,many,TRBJ1-1,TGCAGCGTTGATGGGACTGAAGCTTTCTTT,CSVDGTEAFF
TRBV14,TRBD1,few,TRBJ2-7,TGTGCCAGCAGCCAGAAGGGACAGGCCGTGTACGAGCAGTACTTC,CASSQKGQAVYEQYF
TRBV25-1,TRBD2,many,TRBJ2-1,TGTGCCAGCAGTGAAGCCCCTAGCGGGGACTACAATGAGCAGTTCTTC,CASSEAPSGDYNEQFF
TRBV12-3/TRBV12-4,NA,few,TRBJ2-1,TGTGCCAGCAGTCTAGCGAGGGAGCAGTTCTTC,CASSLAREQFF
TRBV12-3/TRBV12-4,NA,few,TRBJ1-2,TGTGCCAGCAGTCTTGCCAGTGGGGCCGGCTACACCTTC,CASSLASGAGYTF
TRBV9,NA,NA,TRBJ2-3,TGTGCCAGCAGCGTAGATGGAGGGGGCCCGAATACGCAGTATTTT,CASSVDGGGPNTQYF
TRBV7-9,TRBD1,NA,TRBJ1-1,TGTGCCAGCAGCACCCTGATTGGGGACAGGCGCACTGAAGCTTTCTTT,CASSTLIGDRRTEAFF
TRBV6-2/TRBV6-3,NA,few,TRBJ2-4,TGTGCCAGCATTCTTGAAAACATTCAGTACTTC,CASILENIQYF
TRBV27,NA,few,TRBJ2-1,TGTGCCAGCAGTTTAGGCCCTGGGGCCTACAATGAGCAGTTCTTC,CASSLGPGAYNEQFF
TRBV4-1,NA,NA,TRBJ1-1,TGCGCCAGCAGCCAAGAGAACAGGCTGAACACTGAAGCTTTCTTT,CASSQENRLNTEAFF
TRBV11-2,NA,NA,TRBJ2-2,TGTGCCAGCAGCTTAGATTGGCAGCCGTCACACACCGGGGAGCTGTTTTTT,CASSLDWQPSHTGELFF
TRBV27,TRBD1,NA,TRBJ1-5,TGTGCCAGCAGTTCGCTAGGGACAGGGTGGAGCAATCAGCCCCAGCATTTT,CASSSLGTGWSNQPQHF
TRBV29-1,NA,many,TRBJ2-7,TGCAGCGTATCGACGGGACTTGCGGGATACGAGCAGTACTTC,CSVSTGLAGYEQYF
TRBV24-1,TRBD2,many,TRBJ2-7,TGTGCCACCGCGACCCCCCGGTCTAGCGGGCCAACCGATACCACCTACGAGCAGTACTTC,CATATPRSSGPTDTTYEQYF
TRBV5-4,NA,few,TRBJ1-1,TGTGCCAGCAGAAGGGGTTTCACTGAAGCTTTCTTT,CASRRGFTEAFF
TRBV7-9,NA,many,TRBJ2-7,TGTGCCAGCAGTTACTTCTACGAGCAGTACTTC,CASSYFYEQYF
TRBV21-1,NA,NA,TRBJ2-3,TGTGCCAGCAGTCTAGCAGGAGTCTCGGTCACCGATACGCAGTATTTT,CASSLAGVSVTDTQYF
TRBV24-1,NA,NA,TRBJ2-6,TGTGCCACCAGTGATCCACCTTACAGGAGCGCGGGGGCCAACGTCCTGACTTTC,CATSDPPYRSAGANVLTF
TRBV12-3/TRBV12-4,TRBD2,NA,TRBJ2-3,TGTGCCAGCAGTTTAAATCCTAGCGGGAGTGGTGATACGCAGTATTTT,CASSLNPSGSGDTQYF
TRBV20-1,NA,many,TRBJ2-1,TGCAGTGCTAGATTCGATGAGCAGTTCTTC,CSARFDEQFF
TRBV4-2,NA,NA,TRBJ2-1,TGTGCCAGCAGCCAAGACCCGGGAGTCTACAATGAGCAGTTCTTC,CASSQDPGVYNEQFF
TRBV10-3,NA,many,TRBJ2-7,TGTGCCATCAGTGATTTTCCCGAACTACCCTACGAGCAGTACTTC,CAISDFPELPYEQYF
TRBV2,TRBD2,NA,TRBJ2-1,TGTGCCAGCAGCGCCTTTATAGCGGGAGGCCCCCGCGATGAGCAGTTCTTC,CASSAFIAGGPRDEQFF